This T cell receptor beta chain was obtained from a study of beta chain features in type 1 diabetes. Study-level information: Sorted cells examined across all samples numbered roughly 100 million.

This clone appeared a few times. CDR1 LGHNA and CDR2 YNFKEQ come from the germline V gene. The germline V and J ends were trimmed by 1 base and 7 bases, with 14 bases remaining between them. The length of the CDR3 is 15 residues. Expressed TCRB transcripts were sequenced after all isolated RNA was converted to cDNA. Generated by immunoSEQ multiplex PCR, the TCRdb table keeps only in-frame clones and is missing some. The sample yields 860,000 or so clones, about 17% seen once. Material for sequencing was naive CD4+ T cells from blood. The sequence came from a woman between 18 and 29 years old in good health. The J gene is TRBJ2-1, the V gene TRBV4-2; a weak D match, TRBD1 (6 bases). CDR3 nucleotides: TGTGCCAGCAGCCAAGGAGGAGCAGGGGATAATGAGCAGTTCTTC. Translated, it gives CASSQGGAGDNEQFF.